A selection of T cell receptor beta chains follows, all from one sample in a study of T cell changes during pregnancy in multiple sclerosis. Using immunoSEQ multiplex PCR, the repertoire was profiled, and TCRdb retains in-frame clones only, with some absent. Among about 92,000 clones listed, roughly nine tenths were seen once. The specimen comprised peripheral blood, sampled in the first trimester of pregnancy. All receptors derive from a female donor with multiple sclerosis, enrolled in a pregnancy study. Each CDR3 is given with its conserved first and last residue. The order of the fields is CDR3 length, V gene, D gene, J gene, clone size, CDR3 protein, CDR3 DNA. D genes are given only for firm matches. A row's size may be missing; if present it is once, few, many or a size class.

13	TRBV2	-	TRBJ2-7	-	CARLDLSSYEQYF	TGTGCCAGACTAGACCTTAGCTCCTACGAGCAGTACTTC
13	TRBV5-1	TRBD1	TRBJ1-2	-	CASRLQGAGGYTF	TGCGCCAGCAGACTACAGGGGGCGGGCGGCTACACCTTC
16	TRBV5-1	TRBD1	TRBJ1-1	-	CASSLGDRGPNTEAFF	TGCGCCAGCAGCTTGGGCGACAGGGGCCCGAACACTGAAGCTTTCTTT
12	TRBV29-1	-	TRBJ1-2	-	CSVDKGDYGYTF	TGCAGCGTTGACAAAGGGGACTATGGCTACACCTTC
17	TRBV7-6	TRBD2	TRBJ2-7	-	CASSLGGALAFSYEQYF	TGTGCCAGCAGCTTAGGGGGTGCACTAGCGTTCTCCTACGAGCAGTACTTC
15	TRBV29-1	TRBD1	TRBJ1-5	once	CSVQVGRGFNQPQHF	TGCAGCGTTCAGGTCGGCAGGGGGTTTAATCAGCCCCAGCATTTT
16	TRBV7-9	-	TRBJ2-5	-	CASSTGTASIQETQYF	TGTGCCAGCAGCACAGGGACGGCGTCGATACAAGAGACCCAGTACTTC
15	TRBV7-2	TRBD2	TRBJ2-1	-	CASSPQRTSGNEQFF	TGTGCCAGCAGCCCCCAGCGGACTAGCGGCAATGAGCAGTTCTTC
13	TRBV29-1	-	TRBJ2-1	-	CSVVALHYNEQFF	TGCAGCGTTGTAGCGCTACATTACAATGAGCAGTTCTTC
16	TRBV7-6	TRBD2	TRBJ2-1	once	CASSSGLAGAYNEQFF	TGTGCCAGCAGTTCGGGACTAGCGGGAGCCTACAATGAGCAGTTCTTC
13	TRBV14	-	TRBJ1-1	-	CASSQDRVFEAFF	TGTGCCAGCAGCCAAGATCGGGTTTTTGAAGCTTTCTTT
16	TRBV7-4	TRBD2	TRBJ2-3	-	CASSSSSAGEGDTQYF	TGTGCCAGCAGCTCCAGTTCGGCGGGAGAAGGAGATACGCAGTATTTT
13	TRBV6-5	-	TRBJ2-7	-	CASSQLSPTEQYF	TGTGCCAGCAGTCAACTGAGCCCTACGGAGCAGTACTTC
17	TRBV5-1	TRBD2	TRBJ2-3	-	CASSLGTSGRTTDTQYF	TGCGCCAGCAGCTTGGGGACTAGCGGGAGGACAACAGATACGCAGTATTTT
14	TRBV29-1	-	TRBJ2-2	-	CSVEQGSNTGELFF	TGCAGCGTTGAACAGGGTTCTAACACCGGGGAGCTGTTTTTT
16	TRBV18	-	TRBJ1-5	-	CASSPGEGVWGQPQHF	TGTGCCAGCTCACCAGGTGAAGGGGTCTGGGGTCAGCCCCAGCATTTT
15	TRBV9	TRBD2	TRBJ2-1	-	CASSLGTSGIHEQFF	TGTGCCAGCAGCCTTGGGACTAGCGGGATCCATGAGCAGTTCTTC
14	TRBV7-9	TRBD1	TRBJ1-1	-	CASSSQGGNTEAFF	TGTGCCAGCAGCTCTCAGGGGGGAAACACTGAAGCTTTCTTT
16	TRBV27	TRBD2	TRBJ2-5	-	CASSYYLAGGAETQYF	TGTGCCAGCAGTTATTACCTAGCGGGAGGGGCGGAGACCCAGTACTTC
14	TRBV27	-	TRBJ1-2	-	CASSFLGANYGYTF	TGTGCCAGCAGTTTCCTAGGAGCTAACTATGGCTACACCTTC
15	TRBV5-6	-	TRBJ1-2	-	CASSLMGGTLYGYTF	TGTGCCAGCAGCTTGATGGGGGGTACGCTATATGGCTACACCTTC
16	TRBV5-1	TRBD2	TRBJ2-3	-	CASSFRTSLPTDTQYF	TGCGCCAGCAGCTTCAGGACTAGTCTTCCCACAGATACGCAGTATTTT
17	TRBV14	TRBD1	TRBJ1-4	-	CASSPRQGPGFNEKLFF	TGTGCCAGCAGCCCCCGACAGGGGCCCGGGTTCAATGAAAAACTGTTTTTT
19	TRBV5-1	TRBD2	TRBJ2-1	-	CASSPFESSGRFNDNEQFF	TGCGCCAGCAGCCCCTTTGAGAGTAGCGGGAGGTTTAACGACAATGAGCAGTTCTTC
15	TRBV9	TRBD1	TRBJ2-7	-	CASSTGTGGLYEQYF	TGTGCCAGCAGCACCGGGACAGGGGGCTTGTACGAGCAGTACTTC
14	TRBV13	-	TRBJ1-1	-	CASSLRGGGTEAFF	TGTGCCAGCAGCTTGAGGGGCGGGGGAACTGAAGCTTTCTTT
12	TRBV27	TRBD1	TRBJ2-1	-	CASSLPGGEQFF	TGTGCCAGCAGTTTACCAGGGGGTGAGCAGTTCTTC
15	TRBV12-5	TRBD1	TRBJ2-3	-	CASGSVVDRSLTQYF	TGTGCTAGTGGAAGTGTAGTGGACAGGAGCCTTACGCAGTATTTT
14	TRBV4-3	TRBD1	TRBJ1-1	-	CASSQRQGRSEAFF	TGCGCCAGCAGCCAAAGACAGGGGAGGTCCGAAGCTTTCTTT
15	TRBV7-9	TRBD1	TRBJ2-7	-	CASSLMRQGAYEQYF	TGTGCCAGCAGCTTAATGCGGCAGGGGGCGTACGAGCAGTACTTC
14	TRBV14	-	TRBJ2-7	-	CASSPGLGTGEQYF	TGTGCCAGCAGCCCCGGACTGGGCACGGGGGAGCAGTACTTC
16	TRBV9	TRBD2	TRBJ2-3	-	CASSVEVGRGADTQYF	TGTGCCAGCAGCGTAGAGGTCGGGAGGGGGGCAGATACGCAGTATTTT
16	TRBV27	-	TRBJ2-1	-	CASSLSSPGGRNEQFF	TGTGCCAGCAGTTTATCGAGCCCCGGGGGGCGCAATGAGCAGTTCTTC
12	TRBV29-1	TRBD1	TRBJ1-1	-	CSVTGAETEAFF	TGCAGCGTAACAGGGGCCGAAACTGAAGCTTTCTTT
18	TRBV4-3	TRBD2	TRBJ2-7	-	CASSQDGAGSGSKYEQYF	TGCGCCAGCAGCCAAGACGGGGCCGGTAGCGGGAGTAAATACGAGCAGTACTTC
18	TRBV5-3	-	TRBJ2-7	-	CARTPEGVKKRSSYEQYF	TGTGCCAGAACCCCAGAGGGTGTAAAAAAGCGATCTTCCTACGAGCAGTACTTC
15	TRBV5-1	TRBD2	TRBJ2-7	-	CASRLGSSGSYEQYF	TGCGCCAGCAGACTGGGGTCTAGCGGATCCTACGAGCAGTACTTC
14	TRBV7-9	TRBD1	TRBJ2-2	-	CASNRDRATGELFF	TGTGCCAGCAACCGGGACAGGGCCACCGGGGAGCTGTTTTTT
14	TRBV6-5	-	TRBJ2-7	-	CASSLTVNSHEQYF	TGTGCCAGCAGTTTAACAGTTAATTCGCACGAGCAGTACTTC
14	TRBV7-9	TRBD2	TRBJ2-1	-	CASSFSGIMGEQFF	TGTGCCAGCAGCTTTAGCGGGATTATGGGTGAGCAGTTCTTC
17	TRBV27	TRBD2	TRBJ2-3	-	CASSLSWREKLTDTQYF	TGTGCCAGCAGTTTATCGTGGCGGGAGAAGCTCACAGATACGCAGTATTTT
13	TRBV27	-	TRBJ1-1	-	CASSWGANTEAFF	TGTGCCAGCAGTTGGGGAGCGAACACTGAAGCTTTCTTT
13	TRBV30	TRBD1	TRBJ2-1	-	CAWSGYDRGEQFF	TGTGCCTGGAGTGGTTACGACAGGGGCGAGCAGTTCTTC
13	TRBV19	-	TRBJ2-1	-	CASSGALKSEQFF	TGTGCCAGTAGTGGGGCCTTAAAGAGTGAGCAGTTCTTC
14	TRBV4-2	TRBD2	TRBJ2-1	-	CASSQTGGPSEQFF	TGTGCCAGCAGCCAAACGGGAGGGCCGTCTGAGCAGTTCTTC
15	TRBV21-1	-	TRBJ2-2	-	CASPRWGTNTGELFF	TGTGCCAGCCCCCGGTGGGGCACGAACACCGGGGAGCTGTTTTTT
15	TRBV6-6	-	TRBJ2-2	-	CASSYSLRENGELFF	TGTGCCAGCAGTTACTCGCTCAGGGAAAACGGGGAGCTGTTTTTT
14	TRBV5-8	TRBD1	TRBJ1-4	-	CASSTGTGGEKLFF	TGTGCCAGCAGCACCGGGACAGGGGGTGAAAAACTGTTTTTT
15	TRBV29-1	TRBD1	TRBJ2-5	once	CSVAPGTGGQETQYF	TGCAGCGTTGCCCCCGGGACAGGGGGCCAAGAGACCCAGTACTTC
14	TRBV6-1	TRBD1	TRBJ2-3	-	CATRDRVRTDTQYF	TGTGCCACGCGGGACAGGGTGCGAACAGATACGCAGTATTTT
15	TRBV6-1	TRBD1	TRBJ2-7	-	CASSLQQGRSYEQYF	TGTGCCAGCAGTCTTCAACAGGGGCGCTCCTACGAGCAGTACTTC
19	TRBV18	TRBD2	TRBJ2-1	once	CASSPPGLAGASSYNEQFF	TGTGCCAGCTCACCACCGGGACTAGCGGGAGCGAGCTCCTACAATGAGCAGTTCTTC
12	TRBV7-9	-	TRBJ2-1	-	CASRAGAVEQFF	TGTGCCAGCAGAGCAGGGGCCGTTGAGCAGTTCTTC
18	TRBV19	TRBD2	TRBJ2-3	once	CASSLLAGAGVVADTQYF	TGTGCCAGTAGTCTACTAGCGGGAGCTGGGGTGGTGGCAGATACGCAGTATTTT
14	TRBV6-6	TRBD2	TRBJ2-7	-	CASRLAGERYEQYF	TGTGCCAGCAGGCTAGCGGGAGAGCGGTACGAGCAGTACTTC